These 5 T cell receptor beta chains originate from one sample sequenced in a study of CD8+CD57+ T cells in acquired aplastic anemia. Investigators profiled TCR beta VDJ and CDR3 from genomic DNA template. From the reads, TCRdb called clonotypes with MiXCR, one entry per CDR3 protein. Of hundreds of thousands of distinct CDR3 sequences listed, 70% to 85% are singletons. Patients included in sequencing had previously demonstrated CD8+CD57+ cell expansion by flow cytometry. The sequenced sample consisted of sorted CD4+, CD8+, or CD8+CD57+ T cells (not recorded which) from PBMCs. The receptors were sampled from a human donor with aplastic anemia.

The chain links TRBV9 to TRBJ2-5; D uncertain. The V and J ends lost 0 bases and 10 bases respectively, with 16 bases between them. The CDR3 has 14 residues. Germline-derived CDR1 and CDR2 are SGDLS and YYNGEE. As DNA, the CDR3 is TGTGCCAGCAGCGTAGGAGTCGAGCAAGCGAACCAGTACTTC. Encoded protein: CASSVGVEQANQYF.

Note on this clonotype: A junction end diverges from the germline sequence, so it may reflect a read error. CDR3 region: CASSLLADTQYFF. CDR3 bases: TGTGCCAGCAGCTTACTTGCAGATACGCAGTATTTTTTC. The chain combines TRBV7-9 with TRBJ2-1; D uncertain. CDR1 is SEHNR and CDR2 is FQNEAQ in the germline V gene (reference sequence). The CDR3 length is 13 residues.

The chain combines TRBV7-8 with TRBJ1-1; no clear D. Germline V gives CDR1 SGHVS, CDR2 FQNEAQ. The length of the CDR3 is 15 residues. Between the trimmed V and J ends, which lost 4 bases and 14 bases, there was a span of 26 bases. CDR3 protein: CASSSVYQETQYFFF. CDR3 nucleotide sequence: TGTGCCAGCAGCTCAGTGTACCAAGAGACCCAGTACTTCTTCTTT. The full variable domain, rest sourced from reference TRBV7-8 and TRBJ1-1, is GAGVSQSPRYKVAKRGQDVALRCDPISGHVSLFWYQQALGQGPEFLTYFQNEAQLDKSGLPSDRFFAERPEGSVSTLKIQRTQQEDSAVYLCASSSVYQETQYFFFGQGTRLTVV.

Regarding this clonotype: Given the absence of the conserved phenylalanine or tryptophan at the CDR3 end, a read error is likely. The DNA is omitted, as the CDR3 cannot be located on it reliably, and the CDR3 follows TCRdb's listing. The V call is TRBV7-9, the J call TRBJ2-1; the D call TRBD1 from the table was never checked on the DNA. The CDR3 is 13 residues long, ends included. Looked up from germline, CDR1 is SEHNR and CDR2 is FQNEAQ (reference sequence). This CDR3 is CASSFEGSRGSDE.

This chain joins TRBV15 and TRBJ1-1; perhaps TRBD1 as D (5 bases). Gene TRBJ2-7 matches the end of the DNA better, so the J call may be wrong. This CDR3 contains 14 residues. The germline V gene encodes CDR1 LNHNV and CDR2 YYDKDF (reference sequence). The CDR3 coding sequence is TGTGCCACCAGTGAAGGGGCAGACCAGGAGACACAGTACTTC. This translates into CATSEGADQETQYF.